The 15 T cell receptor beta chains in this list originate from one sample, sequenced in a study of T cells after posttransplantation cyclophosphamide. TCRdb's table, derived via immunoSEQ multiplex PCR, lists solely in-frame clones and lacks some. Among some 49,000 clones, roughly 92% were seen once, and the ten largest hold less than 3.5%. The sample taken for sequencing was PBMCs. These TCRs come from a woman between 45 and 60 years old in good health and a related stem cell transplant donor.

This sequence joins TRBV6-1 and TRBJ1-1, with D possibly being TRBD1 (6 bases). V dropped 8 bases and J dropped 1 base, with 11 bases sitting between them. This CDR3 spans 13 amino acids. Looked up from germline, CDR1 is MNHNS and CDR2 is SASEGT. The CDR3 reads CASLLGQNTEAFF. In nucleotides, the CDR3 is TGTGCCAGCTTACTGGGACAGAACACTGAAGCTTTCTTT.

The chain carries TRBV27 and TRBJ2-7, with TRBD1 as a possible D gene (6 bases). V lost 5 bases and J 6 bases, leaving 20 bases between the germline ends. Germline V gene data show CDR1 as MNHEY and CDR2 as SMNVEV (reference sequence). This CDR3 has 15 residues. For the CDR3, the DNA is TGTGCCAGCAGTGCCAATGTCGGCAGGGGTCGCGAGCAGTACTTC. This gives the protein CASSANVGRGREQYF.

This clone has a single count. The V gene is TRBV13, the J gene TRBJ2-2; TRBD1 matches at 7 bases. Germline CDR1 and CDR2: PRHDT and FYEKMQ (reference sequence). This CDR3 is 20 amino acids long. The V and J ends lost 3 bases and 2 bases, in that order; junction bases with no gene match: 18. The CDR3 DNA reads as TGTGCCAGCAGCTTTTCGGACTGGCCGACGGCAGGGGGAAACACCGGGGAGCTGTTTTTT. Translated, it gives CASSFSDWPTAGGNTGELFF. The variable domain in full, completed from reference TRBV13 and TRBJ2-2, reads AAGVIQSPRHLIKEKRETATLKCYPIPRHDTVYWYQQGPGQDPQFLISFYEKMQSDKGSIPDRFSAQQFSDYHSELNMSSLELGDSALYFCASSFSDWPTAGGNTGELFFGEGSRLTVL.

This clone has only one observation. CDR3 amino acids: CASSLQGAMETQYF. Here the CDR3 DNA reads TGCGCCAGCAGCTTGCAGGGGGCAATGGAGACCCAGTACTTC. The V and J genes are TRBV5-1 and TRBJ2-5; TRBD1 matches at 8 bases. Unmatched junction bases numbered 4, after V lost 1 base and J lost 5 bases. Germline lookup yields CDR1 SGHRS and CDR2 YFSETQ. The CDR3 loop spans 14 amino acids.

The genes are TRBV28 and TRBJ2-5; D gene ambiguous. Trimming took off 2 bases at V and 2 bases at J, with 6 bases between the two ends. Germline V gives CDR1 MDHEN, CDR2 SYDVKM. This CDR3 region has 13 residues. In DNA, the CDR3 is TGTGCCAGCAGTTTACCAGTTCAAGAGACCCAGTACTTC. Its protein product is CASSLPVQETQYF. The whole variable domain, filled in from reference TRBV28 and TRBJ2-5, reads DVKVTQSSRYLVKRTGEKVFLECVQDMDHENMFWYRQDPGLGLRLIYFSYDVKMKEKGDIPEGYSVSREKKERFSLILESASTNQTSMYLCASSLPVQETQYFGPGTRLLVL.

The chain joins TRBV4-2 to TRBJ2-1, with TRBD2 identical over 10 bases. The V gene end was trimmed by 4 bases and the J gene end by 2 bases; junction bases not matched to a gene: 5. CDR1 LGHNA and CDR2 YNFKEQ come from the germline V gene. This CDR3 has 16 amino acids. The CDR3 spells CASSLRTSGAYNEQFF. CDR3 DNA sequence: TGTGCCAGCAGCCTCCGGACTAGCGGAGCCTACAATGAGCAGTTCTTC.

Concerning this clone itself: The identical CDR3 is also encoded by other nucleotide sequences in the sample. V gene TRBV13 combines with J gene TRBJ2-7; TRBD2 matches at 9 bases. This CDR3 is built from 14 residues. V dropped 3 bases and J dropped 4; count of bases not matched to a gene: 4. Germline V gene sequence: CDR1 PRHDT, CDR2 FYEKMQ (reference sequence). CDR3: CASSLGTSIYEQYF. The CDR3 nucleotides read TGTGCCAGCAGCTTGGGGACTAGCATTTACGAGCAGTACTTC.

V and J are TRBV5-1 and TRBJ1-1, with D tentatively TRBD1 (5 bases). The germline gives CDR1 SGHRS, CDR2 YFSETQ. Trimming left V 3 bases short and J 4 bases short, with 16 bases between. This CDR3 region has 15 residues. The CDR3: CASSWGGSAGTEAFF. CDR3 DNA sequence: TGCGCCAGCAGCTGGGGGGGGAGCGCTGGCACTGAAGCTTTCTTT.

The rearrangement links TRBV7-6 to TRBJ2-5; possibly TRBD2 for D (5 bases). CDR1 is SGHVS and CDR2 is FNYEAQ in the germline V gene. The V and J ends lost 2 bases and 1 base respectively, with 14 bases between them. This CDR3 spans 16 amino acids. CDR3 sequence: CASSLTGSGPQETQYF. CDR3 bases: TGTGCCAGCAGCTTAACGGGGAGCGGCCCCCAAGAGACCCAGTACTTC. Complete variable domain (other parts from reference TRBV7-6 and TRBJ2-5): GAGVSQSPRYKVTKRGQDVALRCDPISGHVSLYWYRQALGQGPEFLTYFNYEAQQDKSGLPNDRFSAERPEGSISTLTIQRTEQRDSAMYRCASSLTGSGPQETQYFGPGTRLLVL.

CDR3: CASSLAGLGYEQYF. The CDR3 DNA is TGTGCCAGCAGCTTAGCCGGGTTGGGCTACGAGCAGTACTTC. The V call is TRBV7-2, the J call TRBJ2-7; D ambiguous. Trimming removed 0 bases at V and 3 bases at J, with 9 bases between. In germline, CDR1 is SGHTA, CDR2 FQGNSA. The CDR3 spans 14 residues. The full variable domain, rest sourced from reference TRBV7-2 and TRBJ2-7, is GAGVSQSPSNKVTEKGKDVELRCDPISGHTALYWYRQSLGQGLEFLIYFQGNSAPDKSGLPSDRFSAERTGGSVSTLTIQRTQQEDSAVYLCASSLAGLGYEQYFGPGTRLTVT.

This rearrangement joins TRBV29-1 to TRBJ2-4; 10 positions match TRBD1. The ends lost 5 bases at V and 5 bases at J; junction bases unmatched: 9. The CDR3 has 15 residues. CDR1 and CDR2 from the germline V gene are SQVTM and ANQGSEA. The CDR3 sequence is CSVFGTGTGENIQYF. CDR3 bases: TGCAGCGTTTTCGGAACCGGGACAGGGGAAAACATTCAGTACTTC.

This clone was seen once. The rearrangement links TRBV9 to TRBJ2-3; TRBD1 matches at 9 bases. Germline trimming cut 3 bases from V and 4 bases from J; bases unmatched to any gene: 6. This CDR3 has 15 residues. Germline CDR1 is SGDLS and CDR2 is YYNGEE. DNA of the CDR3: TGTGCCAGCAGCGCGACAGGGGGGATAGCAGATACGCAGTATTTT. Translating gives CASSATGGIADTQYF. The whole variable domain, filled in from reference TRBV9 and TRBJ2-3, reads DSGVTQTPKHLITATGQRVTLRCSPRSGDLSVYWYQQSLDQGLQFLIQYYNGEERAKGNILERFSAQQFPDLHSELNLSSLELGDSALYFCASSATGGIADTQYFGPGTRLTVL.

This clone appeared once. The chain recombines TRBV5-5 with TRBJ2-7; a possible D gene is TRBD2 (5 bases). The germline V gene encodes CDR1 SGHKS and CDR2 YYEKEE (reference sequence). CDR3 size: 12 residues. V was clipped by 4 bases and J by 7 bases, with 12 bases between them. The CDR3 region is CASSKRSGEQYF. CDR3 bases: TGTGCCAGCAGCAAGCGTTCGGGGGAGCAGTACTTC.

V gene TRBV15 combines with J gene TRBJ2-5, with D uncertain. The CDR3 is 15 residues long. Looked up from germline, CDR1 is LNHNV and CDR2 is YYDKDF (reference sequence). Trimming left V 0 bases short and J 1 base short, with 9 bases between. CDR3 in DNA: TGTGCCACCAGCAGAGATTTATTAGTCCAAGAGACCCAGTACTTC. As protein: CATSRDLLVQETQYF.

The V and J genes are TRBV11-2 and TRBJ2-7; D possibly corresponds to TRBD2 (6 bases). This CDR3 is 15 amino acids long. Between the trimmed V and J ends, which lost 3 bases and 1 base, there was a span of 13 bases. CDR1 SGHAT and CDR2 FQNNGV come from the germline V gene. The CDR3, as DNA: TGTGCCAGCAGCTTGGAACTAGCTGGGTCCTACGAGCAGTACTTC. Protein: CASSLELAGSYEQYF.